What follows are 28 T cell receptor beta chains derived from one specimen sequenced in a study of T cells in Graves' hyperthyroidism and ophthalmopathy. The source material, RNA transcripts, was used to amplify TCR beta CDR3 regions. The primer set for the first-round RT-PCR of the TCR CDR3 was HTBI. TCRdb fed the multiplex PCR reads into MiXCR, producing one record per CDR3 protein. The sample includes roughly 660,000 distinct CDR3 sequences, 15% to 20% of them seen just once. Sequences were obtained from blood. The receptors derive from a man in his forties or fifties with Graves' hyperthyroidism.

This clonotype was seen ten or more times. The chain carries TRBV18 and TRBJ1-5; TRBD1 is a possible D gene (6 bases). Trimming shortened V by 3 bases and J by 7 bases, and 16 bases separated the two germline ends. The germline CDR1 and CDR2 sequences are KGHSH and LQKENI. The CDR3 has 15 residues. CDR3: CASSPLRGAEQPQHF. The CDR3 DNA sequence: TGTGCCAGCTCACCCCTCCGGGGGGCTGAACAGCCCCAGCATTTT.

This clonotype was recorded at least ten times. The chain carries TRBV12-3 or TRBV12-4 and TRBJ1-1; tentatively, D is TRBD1 (6 bases). There are 14 residues in the CDR3. V gave up 5 bases and J gave up 6 bases, with 16 bases separating them. The CDR3 loop is CASSPQGKASEAFF. The CDR3 nucleotides read TGTGCCAGCAGTCCACAGGGTAAGGCCTCTGAAGCTTTCTTT.

This chain links TRBV2 with TRBJ1-5, with a tentative D call TRBD1 (5 bases). This CDR3 is built from 16 residues. Germline CDR1 SNHLY, CDR2 FYNNEI. The V and J ends lost 6 bases and 3 bases respectively, with 18 bases between them. CDR3 region: CASSRASGRLNQPQHF. In DNA form, the CDR3 reads TGTGCCAGCAGCCGGGCTTCAGGGCGGCTCAATCAGCCCCAGCATTTT.

This chain joins TRBV5-1 and TRBJ1-2; D call uncertain. V shed 0 bases and J shed 4 bases, with 10 bases lying between them. Germline lookup yields CDR1 SGHRS and CDR2 YFSETQ. The CDR3 length is 14 residues. In DNA, the CDR3 is TGCGCCAGCAGCTTGGAGGGCGCCGTCTATGGCTACACCTTC. Translation: CASSLEGAVYGYTF.

This clonotype was seen many times. This chain connects TRBV28 to TRBJ1-4; D is unclear. This CDR3 is 15 amino acids long. Trimming took off 3 bases at V and 0 bases at J, with 8 bases between the two ends. Germline CDR1 reads MDHEN; CDR2 reads SYDVKM. CDR3 sequence: CASSLAIATNEKLFF. Here the CDR3 DNA reads TGTGCCAGCAGTTTGGCGATTGCAACTAATGAAAAACTGTTTTTT.

As to this clonotype: The junction shows a germline mismatch at one end, possibly a read error. J is TRBJ2-5 and V is TRBV6-1; 14 bases agree with TRBD2. Looked up from germline, CDR1 is MNHNS and CDR2 is SASEGT. CDR3 length: 18 amino acids. The CDR3 spells CASSEGLAGVANHETQYF. CDR3 DNA: TGTGCCAGCAGTGAGGGACTAGCGGGAGTAGCTAACCATGAGACCCAGTACTTC.

This clonotype was detected many times. The chain combines TRBV11-2 with TRBJ2-3; D is perhaps TRBD1 or TRBD2 (5 bases each). V shed 1 base and J shed 2 bases, with 13 bases lying between them. The CDR3 extends over 16 amino acids. The germline gives CDR1 SGHAT, CDR2 FQNNGV. This CDR3 reads CASSLAGRVITDTQYF. In DNA, the CDR3 is TGTGCCAGCAGCTTAGCAGGGCGGGTCATCACAGATACGCAGTATTTT.

The table lists this clonotype with a few counts. The chain recombines TRBV20-1 with TRBJ2-3; the match to TRBD2 covers 14 bases. This CDR3 is built from 16 residues. CDR1 and CDR2 from the germline V gene are DFQATT and SNEGSKA (reference sequence). With V trimmed by 1 base and J by 5 bases, 5 bases remained unmatched. The CDR3, as DNA: TGCAGTGCTAGAGTGCGGACTAGCGGGAGGTTAGATACGCAGTATTTT. It specifies CSARVRTSGRLDTQYF.

On this clonotype itself: No DNA is shown, since the ends of the CDR3 on it are uncertain; the CDR3 is the one TCRdb lists. The rearrangement uses TRBV7-9 and TRBJ2-1; the DNA was not compared with TRBD2, the D call given in the table. In germline, CDR1 is SEHNR, CDR2 FQNEAQ (reference sequence). Inclusive of both ends, the CDR3 amounts to 20 amino acids. The CDR3 loop is CASSPPRLGSVRGPDNEQFF.

Only a few counts were recorded for this clonotype. The chain has TRBV20-1 and TRBJ2-7; 8 bases align to TRBD1. There are 16 residues in the CDR3. V was clipped by 0 bases and J by 5 bases; unmatched bases: 12. Germline CDR1 is DFQATT and CDR2 is SNEGSKA (reference sequence). The CDR3, as DNA: TGCAGTGCTAGAGACACAACCGGGACAGGAGCTGACGAGCAGTACTTC. Translating it yields CSARDTTGTGADEQYF.

This clonotype has ten or more counts. The chain employs TRBV20-1 and TRBJ2-1; 16 nucleotides align to TRBD2. The CDR3 has 15 amino acids. Trimming removed 5 bases from V and 9 bases from J; junction bases left unmatched: 7. Germline loops: CDR1 DFQATT, CDR2 SNEGSKA (reference sequence). The CDR3 reads CSAGTSGRVGGEQFF. For the CDR3, the DNA is TGCAGTGCTGGGACTAGCGGGAGGGTAGGGGGTGAGCAGTTCTTC.

The V call is TRBV12-3 or TRBV12-4, the J call TRBJ1-2, with D perhaps TRBD1 (6 bases). The CDR3 spans 14 residues. V was cut by 1 base and J by 6 bases, with 12 bases left in between. For the CDR3, the DNA is TGTGCCAGCAGTTTAGACTCGGGGGCCCATGGCTACACCTTC. It translates to CASSLDSGAHGYTF.

This clonotype was detected a few times. This chain joins TRBV20-1 and TRBJ1-4; TRBD1 is a possible D gene (6 bases). The germline V gene has CDR1 DFQATT and CDR2 SNEGSKA (reference sequence). The CDR3 runs to 14 residues. Trimming cost V 5 bases and J 6 bases, with 16 bases left between them. This chain's CDR3 is CSAYPGRGDEKLFF. Written as DNA, the CDR3 is TGCAGTGCTTATCCGGGGAGGGGGGATGAAAAACTGTTTTTT.

The table lists this clonotype with a count of one. V is TRBV3-1 and J is TRBJ1-2; TRBD1 matches 8 bases. Per germline, CDR1 LGHDT and CDR2 YNNKEL (reference sequence). The CDR3 is made up of 15 amino acids. J lost 2 bases, V lost 3 bases, and 5 bases had no gene match. CDR3 coding DNA: TGTGCCAGCAGCCAGAACGGACAGGGAAACTATGGCTACACCTTC. Translating it yields CASSQNGQGNYGYTF.

This clonotype was observed at least ten times. V gene TRBV11-1 combines with J gene TRBJ2-1; 11 nucleotides match TRBD2. CDR3 size: 16 residues. CDR1 and CDR2 (germline): SGHAT, FQDESV (reference sequence). V lost 2 bases, J lost 5 bases, and 5 bases stayed unmatched. The CDR3 is CASSLSPGLADNEQFF. As DNA, the CDR3 is TGTGCCAGCAGCTTATCCCCGGGACTAGCGGACAATGAGCAGTTCTTC.

This clonotype was observed many times. The chain combines TRBV28 with TRBJ2-7; D ambiguous. The V gene's germline CDR1 is MDHEN and CDR2 SYDVKM. V was shortened by 5 bases and J by 3 bases, with 32 bases between the two germline ends. The CDR3 runs to 20 residues. In DNA, the CDR3 is TGTGCCAGCAGTCCACCCTCCGAAAGTCATCTAGAACTCTCTGACTACGAGCAGTACTTC. Protein product: CASSPPSESHLELSDYEQYF.

The chain combines TRBV5-6 with TRBJ2-1; possible D gene TRBD2, 5 bases. CDR1 is SGHDT, CDR2 YYEEEE, per germline. This CDR3 region has 17 residues. V was trimmed by 3 bases and J by 7 bases, leaving 23 bases between them. CDR3 coding DNA: TGTGCCAGCAGCTGGAGCAGGCGGTTGGCGGGTGGGAATGAGCAGTTCTTC. This encodes CASSWSRRLAGGNEQFF.

The rearrangement uses TRBV27 and TRBJ2-5, with TRBD2 matching 13 bases. The CDR3 covers 19 residues. With V trimmed by 5 bases and J by 2 bases, 14 bases remained unmatched. CDR1 and CDR2 (germline): MNHEY, SMNVEV (reference sequence). This CDR3 is CASSHIGTSGTRLQETQYF. The CDR3 region has the DNA TGTGCCAGCAGTCACATAGGGACTAGCGGGACCAGACTGCAAGAGACCCAGTACTTC.

The chain is built from TRBV24-1 and TRBJ1-2; the D gene is possibly TRBD1 (5 bases). V dropped 5 bases and J dropped 4 bases, with 13 bases sitting between them. CDR3 length: 14 residues. Per the germline V gene, CDR1 is KGHDR and CDR2 is SFDVKD. CDR3 DNA: TGTGCCACCAGTGGACCGGGGCTCGGCTATGGCTACACCTTC. It codes for CATSGPGLGYGYTF.

The chain couples TRBV11-1 to TRBJ2-1; possible D gene TRBD2, 7 bases. The CDR3 loop spans 16 amino acids. Germline V gene sequence: CDR1 SGHAT, CDR2 FQDESV (reference sequence). V was cut by 5 bases and J by 6 bases, with 20 bases left in between. In DNA form, the CDR3 reads TGTGCCAGCAGCCAAGGGCGCGGGGGCCCGAGCAATGAGCAGTTCTTC. Protein product: CASSQGRGGPSNEQFF. Full variable domain (remainder filled in from reference TRBV11-1 and TRBJ2-1): EAEVAQSPRYKITEKSQAVAFWCDPISGHATLYWYRQILGQGPELLVQFQDESVVDDSQLPKDRFSAERLKGVDSTLKIQPAELGDSAMYLCASSQGRGGPSNEQFFGPGTRLTVL.

This rearrangement joins TRBV3-1 to TRBJ1-1, with unresolved D. The V and J ends lost 4 bases and 2 bases respectively, with 11 bases between them. The CDR3 consists of 14 residues. Germline values: CDR1 LGHDT, CDR2 YNNKEL (reference sequence). CDR3 sequence reads: CASSLTQHNTEAFF. DNA of the CDR3: TGTGCCAGCAGCCTGACACAGCACAACACTGAAGCTTTCTTT.

This clonotype has only a few counts. The rearrangement joins TRBV29-1 to TRBJ1-4; TRBD1 is a possible D gene (5 bases). Trimming took off 5 bases at V and 5 bases at J, with 9 bases between the two ends. The CDR3 totals 12 residues. CDR1 and CDR2 from the germline V gene are SQVTM and ANQGSEA. Written as DNA, the CDR3 is TGCAGCGTTTGGGACGGGAATGAAAAACTGTTTTTT. Amino acids: CSVWDGNEKLFF.

The chain is built from TRBV7-9 and TRBJ2-5; D is uncertain. CDR3 size: 15 residues. V lost 4 bases and J 4 bases, leaving 16 bases between the germline ends. Germline-derived CDR1 and CDR2 are SEHNR and FQNEAQ (reference sequence). The CDR3 sequence is CASSYSGTSGETQYF. The DNA for the CDR3 is TGTGCCAGCAGCTACTCAGGAACATCAGGAGAGACCCAGTACTTC.

This clonotype turned up a few times. This chain joins TRBV9 and TRBJ1-2, with D hard to call. Germline V CDR1 and CDR2: SGDLS, YYNGEE. The CDR3 totals 17 residues. The ends were cut back, 0 bases at V and 1 base at J, with 16 bases in the middle. The CDR3: CASSVADQIPLNYGYTF. The CDR3 DNA is TGTGCCAGCAGCGTAGCCGACCAAATCCCCCTTAACTATGGCTACACCTTC. The variable domain in full, with the rest retrieved from reference TRBV9 and TRBJ1-2, is DSGVTQTPKHLITATGQRVTLRCSPRSGDLSVYWYQQSLDQGLQFLIQYYNGEERAKGNILERFSAQQFPDLHSELNLSSLELGDSALYFCASSVADQIPLNYGYTFGSGTRLTVV.

The J gene is TRBJ1-1, the V gene TRBV12-5; TRBD1 aligns across 9 bases. The germline gives CDR1 LGHNT, CDR2 FRNRAP. Losses at the gene ends were 6 bases for V and 5 bases for J; bases not matched to a gene: 7. The CDR3 runs to 14 residues. CDR3 sequence: CASGRDRVGTEAFF. As DNA, the CDR3 is TGTGCTAGTGGCAGGGACAGGGTGGGGACTGAAGCTTTCTTT.

This clonotype was picked up many times. The rearrangement uses TRBV12-3 or TRBV12-4 and TRBJ2-2; D gene ambiguous. V gave up 7 bases and J gave up 5 bases, with 17 bases separating them. This CDR3 contains 15 residues. For the CDR3, the DNA is TGTGCCAGCATTAACCTTTTACAGAGGACCGGGGAGCTGTTTTTT. Translating gives CASINLLQRTGELFF.

V is TRBV6-1 and J is TRBJ2-5, with TRBD1 identical over 9 bases. The V and J ends lost 3 bases and 5 bases, in that order; junction bases with no gene match: 7. Germline loops: CDR1 MNHNS, CDR2 SASEGT. The CDR3 sequence is 15 residues long. The CDR3 sequence: CASSEDRGNVETQYF. In DNA, the CDR3 is TGTGCCAGCAGTGAGGACAGGGGAAACGTGGAGACCCAGTACTTC.

This clonotype was found a few times. This chain joins TRBV19 and TRBJ1-2, with D unclear. Trimming shortened V by 3 bases and J by 4 bases, and 12 bases separated the two germline ends. The CDR3 has 14 residues. Germline assignment: CDR1 LNHDA and CDR2 SQIVND (reference sequence). DNA of the CDR3: TGTGCCAGTAGTATTGGTGAAGCTCCCTATGGCTACACCTTC. Translated, it gives CASSIGEAPYGYTF.